Below, one TCR beta chain is given with its context. Its antigen is not identified. The data derive from a study of graft-versus-host responses after intestinal transplantation. This table comes from immunoSEQ multiplex PCR, and its TCRdb copy is limited to in-frame clones, with some not included. The data hold tens of thousands of clones, with roughly 92% observed a single time. The CDR3 extends over 14 amino acids. Germline CDR1 and CDR2: MGHRA and YSYEKL. V dropped 5 bases and J dropped 6 bases, with 13 bases sitting between them. The chain employs TRBV4-1 and TRBJ2-2, with D unclear. This specimen was unstimulated CD8+ T cells sorted from spleen or lymph node cells, taken before transplant. This receptor was obtained from a human donor who was the organ donor for an intestinal transplant. The CDR3 region is CASSDTPSAGELFF. CDR3 sequence (DNA): TGCGCCAGCAGCGATACCCCCAGCGCCGGGGAGCTGTTTTTT.